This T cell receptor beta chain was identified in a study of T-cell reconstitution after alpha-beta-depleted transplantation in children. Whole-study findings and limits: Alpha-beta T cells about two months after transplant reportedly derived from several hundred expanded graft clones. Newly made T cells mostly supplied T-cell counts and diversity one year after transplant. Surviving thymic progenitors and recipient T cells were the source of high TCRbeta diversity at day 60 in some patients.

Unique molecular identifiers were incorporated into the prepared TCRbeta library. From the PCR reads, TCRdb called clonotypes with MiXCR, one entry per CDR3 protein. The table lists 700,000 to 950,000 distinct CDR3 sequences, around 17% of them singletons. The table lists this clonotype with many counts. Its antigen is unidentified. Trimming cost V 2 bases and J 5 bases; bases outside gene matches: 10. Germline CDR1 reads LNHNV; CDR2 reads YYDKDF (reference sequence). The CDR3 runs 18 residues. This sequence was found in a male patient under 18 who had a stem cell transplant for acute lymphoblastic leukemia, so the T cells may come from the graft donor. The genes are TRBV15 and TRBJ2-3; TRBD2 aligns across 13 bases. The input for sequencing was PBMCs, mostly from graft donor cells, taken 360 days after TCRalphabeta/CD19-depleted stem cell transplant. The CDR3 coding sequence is TGTGCCACCAGCAGACTTCCCGGGACTAGCGGGAAGTTAGATACGCAGTATTTT. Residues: CATSRLPGTSGKLDTQYF.